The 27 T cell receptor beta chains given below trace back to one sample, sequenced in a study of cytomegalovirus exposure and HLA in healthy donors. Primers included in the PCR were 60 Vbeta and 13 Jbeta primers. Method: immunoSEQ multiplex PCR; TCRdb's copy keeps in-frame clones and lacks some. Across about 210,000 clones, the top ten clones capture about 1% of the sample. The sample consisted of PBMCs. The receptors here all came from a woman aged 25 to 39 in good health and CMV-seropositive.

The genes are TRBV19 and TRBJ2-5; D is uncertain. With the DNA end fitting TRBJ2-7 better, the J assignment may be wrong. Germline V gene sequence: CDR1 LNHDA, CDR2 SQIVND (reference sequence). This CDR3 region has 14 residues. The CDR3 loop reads CASSIERIRSEQYF. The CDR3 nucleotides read TGTGCCAGTAGTATAGAGAGGATTCGGTCCGAGCAGTACTTC.

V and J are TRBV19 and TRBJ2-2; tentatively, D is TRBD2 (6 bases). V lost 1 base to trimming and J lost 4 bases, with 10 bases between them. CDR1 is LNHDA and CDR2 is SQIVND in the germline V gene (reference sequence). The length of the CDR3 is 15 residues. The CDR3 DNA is TGTGCCAGTAGTATAGGGGGGGACGGCACCGGGGAGCTGTTTTTT. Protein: CASSIGGDGTGELFF.

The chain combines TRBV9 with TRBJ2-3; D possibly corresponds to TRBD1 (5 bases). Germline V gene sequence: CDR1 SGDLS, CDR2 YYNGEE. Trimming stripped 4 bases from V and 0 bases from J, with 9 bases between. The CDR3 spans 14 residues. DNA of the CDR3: TGTGCCAGCAGCCCCAGGGTTAGCACAGATACGCAGTATTTT. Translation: CASSPRVSTDTQYF.

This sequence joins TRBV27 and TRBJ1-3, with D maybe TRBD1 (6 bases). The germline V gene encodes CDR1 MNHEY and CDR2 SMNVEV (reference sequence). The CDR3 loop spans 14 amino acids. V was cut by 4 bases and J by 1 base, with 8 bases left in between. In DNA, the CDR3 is TGTGCCAGCAGTTCTGGACAGTCTGGAAACACCATATATTTT. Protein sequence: CASSSGQSGNTIYF.

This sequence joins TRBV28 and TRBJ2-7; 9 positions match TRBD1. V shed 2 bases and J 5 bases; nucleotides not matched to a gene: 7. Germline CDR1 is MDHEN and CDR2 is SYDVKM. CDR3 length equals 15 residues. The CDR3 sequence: CASSLLGTGSHEQYF. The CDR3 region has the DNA TGTGCCAGCAGTTTACTCGGGACAGGGTCCCACGAGCAGTACTTC.

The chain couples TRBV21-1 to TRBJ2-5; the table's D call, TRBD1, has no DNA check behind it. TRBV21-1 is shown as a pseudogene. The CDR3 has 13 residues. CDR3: CASSKAREETQYF. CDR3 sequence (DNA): TGTGCCAGCAGCAAAGCCAGGGAAGAGACCCAGTACTTC.

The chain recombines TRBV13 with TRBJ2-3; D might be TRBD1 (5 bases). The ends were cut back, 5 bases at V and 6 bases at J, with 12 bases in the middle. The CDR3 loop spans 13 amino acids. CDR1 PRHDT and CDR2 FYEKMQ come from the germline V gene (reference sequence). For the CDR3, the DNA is TGTGCCAGCAGCGAACAGGATTTGGATACGCAGTATTTT. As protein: CASSEQDLDTQYF.

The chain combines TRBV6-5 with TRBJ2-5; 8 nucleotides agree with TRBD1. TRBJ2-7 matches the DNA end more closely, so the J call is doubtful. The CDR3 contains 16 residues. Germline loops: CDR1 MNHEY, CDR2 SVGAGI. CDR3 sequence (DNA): TGTGCCAGCAGTTACCGGGGGACAGGACAGACCTACGAGCAGTACTTC. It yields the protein CASSYRGTGQTYEQYF.

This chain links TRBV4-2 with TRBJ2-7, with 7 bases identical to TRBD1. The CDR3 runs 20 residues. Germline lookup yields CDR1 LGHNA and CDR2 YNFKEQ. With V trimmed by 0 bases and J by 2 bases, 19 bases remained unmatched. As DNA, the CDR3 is TGTGCCAGCAGCCAAGATAAGATTCTCGTTCGGCGACAGGGTACCTACGAGCAGTACTTC. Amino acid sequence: CASSQDKILVRRQGTYEQYF.

CDR3 nucleotide sequence: TGTGCCGCGGGCATCACTGAAGCTTTCTTT. Translation: CAAGITEAFF. The V call is TRBV2, the J call TRBJ1-1; D remains unclear. The CDR3 loop spans 10 amino acids. Per the germline V gene, CDR1 is SNHLY and CDR2 is FYNNEI. The V and J ends lost 11 bases and 4 bases respectively, with 8 bases between them.

This CDR3 reads CASRGGMQPQHF. CDR3 nucleotide sequence: TGTGCCAGTAGGGGGGGAATGCAGCCCCAGCATTTT. The rearrangement uses TRBV19 and TRBJ1-5; tentatively, D is TRBD1 (5 bases). Germline loops: CDR1 LNHDA, CDR2 SQIVND (reference sequence). The CDR3 covers 12 residues. Trimming cost V 6 bases and J 7 bases, with 10 bases left between them.

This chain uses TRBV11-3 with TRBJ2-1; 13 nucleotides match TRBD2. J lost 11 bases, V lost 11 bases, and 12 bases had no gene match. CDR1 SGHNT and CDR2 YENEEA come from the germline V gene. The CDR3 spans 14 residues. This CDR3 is CASEQTGTSGKQFF. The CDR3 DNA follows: TGTGCCTCGGAGCAAACCGGGACTAGCGGGAAGCAGTTCTTC. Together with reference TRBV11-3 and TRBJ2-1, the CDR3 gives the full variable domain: EAGVVQSPRYKIIEKKQPVAFWCNPISGHNTLYWYLQNLGQGPELLIRYENEEAVDDSQLPKDRFSAERLKGVDSTLKIQPAELGDSAVYLCASEQTGTSGKQFFGPGTRLTVL.

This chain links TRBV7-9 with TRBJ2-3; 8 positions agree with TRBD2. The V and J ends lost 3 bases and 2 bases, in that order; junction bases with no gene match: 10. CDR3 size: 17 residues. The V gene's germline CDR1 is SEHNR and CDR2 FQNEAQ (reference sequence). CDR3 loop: CASSFPGTSSITDTQYF. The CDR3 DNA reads TGTGCCAGCAGCTTCCCCGGGACTAGTTCCATCACAGATACGCAGTATTTT.

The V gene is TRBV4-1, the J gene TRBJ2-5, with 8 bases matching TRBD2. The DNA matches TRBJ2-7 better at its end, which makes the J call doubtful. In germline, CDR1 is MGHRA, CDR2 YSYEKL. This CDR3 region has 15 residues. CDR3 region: CASSQAGTRSYEQYF. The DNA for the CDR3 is TGCGCCAGCAGCCAAGCCGGGACTAGGTCCTACGAGCAGTACTTC.

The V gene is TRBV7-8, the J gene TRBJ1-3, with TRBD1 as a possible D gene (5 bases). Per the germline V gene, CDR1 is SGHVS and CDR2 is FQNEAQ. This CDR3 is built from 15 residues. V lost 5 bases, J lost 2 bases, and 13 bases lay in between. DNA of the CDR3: TGTGCCAGCAGCCTTTGGACAACCCCTGGAAACACCATATATTTT. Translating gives CASSLWTTPGNTIYF.

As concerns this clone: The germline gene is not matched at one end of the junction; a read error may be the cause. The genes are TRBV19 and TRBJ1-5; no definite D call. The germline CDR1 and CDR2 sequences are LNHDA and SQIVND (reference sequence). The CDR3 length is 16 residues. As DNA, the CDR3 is TGTGCCAGTAGTATAGACGCAGATATTAGCGATCAGCCCCAGCATTTT. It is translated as CASSIDADISDQPQHF.

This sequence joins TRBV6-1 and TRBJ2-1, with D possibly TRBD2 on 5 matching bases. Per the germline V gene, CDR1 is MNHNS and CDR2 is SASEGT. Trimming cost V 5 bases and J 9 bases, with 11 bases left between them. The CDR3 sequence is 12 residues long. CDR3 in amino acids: CASSPPRGEQFF. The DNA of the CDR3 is TGTGCCAGCAGTCCCCCTCGGGGTGAGCAGTTCTTC.

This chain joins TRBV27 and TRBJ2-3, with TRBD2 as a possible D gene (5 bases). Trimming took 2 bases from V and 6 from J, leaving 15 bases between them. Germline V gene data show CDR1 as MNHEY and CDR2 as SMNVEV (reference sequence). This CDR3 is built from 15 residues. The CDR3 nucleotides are TGTGCCAGCAGTTTAGGAGGCGGGTTGTCTGATACGCAGTATTTT. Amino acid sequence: CASSLGGGLSDTQYF.

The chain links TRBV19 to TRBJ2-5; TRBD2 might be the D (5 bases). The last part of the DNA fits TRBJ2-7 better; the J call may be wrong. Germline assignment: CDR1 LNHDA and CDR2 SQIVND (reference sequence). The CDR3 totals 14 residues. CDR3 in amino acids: CASSIPGRTYEQYF. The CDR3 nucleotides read TGTGCCAGTAGTATCCCGGGAAGGACCTACGAGCAGTACTTC.

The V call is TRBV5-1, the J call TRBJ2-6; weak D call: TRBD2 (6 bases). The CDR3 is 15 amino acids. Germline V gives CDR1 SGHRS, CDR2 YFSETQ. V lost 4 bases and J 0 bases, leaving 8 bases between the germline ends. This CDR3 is CASSPEGSGANVLTF. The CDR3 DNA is TGCGCCAGCAGCCCGGAGGGCTCTGGGGCCAACGTCCTGACTTTC.

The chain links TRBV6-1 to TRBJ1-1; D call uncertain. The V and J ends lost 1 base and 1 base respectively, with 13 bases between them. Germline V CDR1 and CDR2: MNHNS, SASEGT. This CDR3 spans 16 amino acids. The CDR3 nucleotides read TGTGCCAGCAGTGAAGATAGTGTAGGAGAGAACACTGAAGCTTTCTTT. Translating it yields CASSEDSVGENTEAFF.

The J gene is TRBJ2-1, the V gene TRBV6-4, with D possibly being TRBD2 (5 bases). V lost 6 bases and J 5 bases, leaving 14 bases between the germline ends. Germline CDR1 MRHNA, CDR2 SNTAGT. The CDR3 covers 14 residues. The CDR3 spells CASSEEGWDNEQFF. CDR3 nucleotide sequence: TGTGCCAGCAGCGAAGAGGGATGGGACAATGAGCAGTTCTTC.

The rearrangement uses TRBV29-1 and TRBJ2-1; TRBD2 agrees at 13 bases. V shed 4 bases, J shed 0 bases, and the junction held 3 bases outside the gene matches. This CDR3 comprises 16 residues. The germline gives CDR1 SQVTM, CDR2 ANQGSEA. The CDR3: CSVGLAGGRSYNEQFF. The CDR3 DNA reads TGCAGCGTTGGACTAGCGGGAGGCCGCTCCTACAATGAGCAGTTCTTC.

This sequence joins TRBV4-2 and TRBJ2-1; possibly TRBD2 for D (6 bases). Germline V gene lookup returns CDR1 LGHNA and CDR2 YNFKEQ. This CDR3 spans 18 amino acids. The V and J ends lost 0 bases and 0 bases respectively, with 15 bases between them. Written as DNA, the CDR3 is TGTGCCAGCAGCCAAGATGAGTCTAGCGAGAGCTCCTACAATGAGCAGTTCTTC. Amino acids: CASSQDESSESSYNEQFF.

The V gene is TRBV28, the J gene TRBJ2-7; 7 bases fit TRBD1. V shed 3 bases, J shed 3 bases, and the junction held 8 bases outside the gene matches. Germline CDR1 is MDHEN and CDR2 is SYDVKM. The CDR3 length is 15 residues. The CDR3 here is CASSLSRDSLYEQYF. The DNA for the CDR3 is TGTGCCAGCAGTTTGTCCCGGGACAGCCTCTACGAGCAGTACTTC.

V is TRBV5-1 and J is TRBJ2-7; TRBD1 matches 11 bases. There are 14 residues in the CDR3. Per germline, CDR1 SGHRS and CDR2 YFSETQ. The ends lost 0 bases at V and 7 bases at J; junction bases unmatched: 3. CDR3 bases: TGCGCCAGCAGCTTGGGGACAGGGGGCGAGGAGCAGTACTTC. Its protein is CASSLGTGGEEQYF.

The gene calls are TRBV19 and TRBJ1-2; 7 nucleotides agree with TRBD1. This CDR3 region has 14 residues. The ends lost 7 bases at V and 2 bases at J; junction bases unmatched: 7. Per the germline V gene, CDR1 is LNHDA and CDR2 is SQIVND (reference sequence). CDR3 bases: TGTGCCAGTAAGGACAGGCCCACGAACTATGGCTACACCTTC. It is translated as CASKDRPTNYGYTF.